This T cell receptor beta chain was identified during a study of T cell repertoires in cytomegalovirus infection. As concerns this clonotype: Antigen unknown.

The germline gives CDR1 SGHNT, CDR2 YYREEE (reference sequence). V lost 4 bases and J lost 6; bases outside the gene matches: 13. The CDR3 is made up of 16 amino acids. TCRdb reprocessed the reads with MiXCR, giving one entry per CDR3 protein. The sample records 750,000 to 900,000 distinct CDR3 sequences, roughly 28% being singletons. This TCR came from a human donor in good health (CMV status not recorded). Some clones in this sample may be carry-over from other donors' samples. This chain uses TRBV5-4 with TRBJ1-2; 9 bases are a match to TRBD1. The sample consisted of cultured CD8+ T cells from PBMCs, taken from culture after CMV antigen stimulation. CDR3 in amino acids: CASSPRDRAEGDGYTF. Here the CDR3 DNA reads TGTGCCAGCAGCCCCCGGGACAGGGCCGAGGGAGATGGCTACACCTTC.